These 27 T cell receptor beta chains share one sample of origin, sequenced in a study of shared clonotypes between healthy human individuals. Sequenced by immunoSEQ multiplex PCR; TCRdb stores in-frame clones only, minus some. The data contain 1.5 million to 1.9 million clones, 98% of them singletons. The sample was naive CD4+ T cells sorted from blood. The sample's subset: CD45RA+ positively selected. These receptors were taken from a man aged 25 to 45 in good health.

The rearrangement uses TRBV5-1 and TRBJ2-2; a possible D gene is TRBD2 (5 bases). Germline CDR1 SGHRS, CDR2 YFSETQ. V shed 3 bases and J shed 6 bases, with 9 bases lying between them. CDR3 size: 13 residues. CDR3 sequence reads: CASSSDLPGELFF. In DNA, the CDR3 is TGCGCCAGCAGCTCGGACTTGCCCGGGGAGCTGTTTTTT.

The chain joins TRBV6-6 to TRBJ2-5; D may match TRBD1 or TRBD2 (5 bases each). CDR1 and CDR2 (germline): MNHNY, SVGAGI (reference sequence). The CDR3 runs to 12 residues. The V end was cut by 10 bases, the J end by 5 bases, with 14 bases between. CDR3 region: CAISGTGETQYF. For the CDR3, the DNA is TGTGCCATCTCTGGGACGGGGGAGACCCAGTACTTC.

V usage is TRBV4-1 and J usage is TRBJ2-7; 15 bases agree with TRBD2. The germline CDR1 and CDR2 sequences are MGHRA and YSYEKL. Losses at the gene ends were 2 bases for V and 6 bases for J; bases not matched to a gene: 2. CDR3 length equals 15 residues. CDR3 sequence (DNA): TGCGCCAGCAGCCAATTGGGACTAGCGGGAGGCGAGCAGTACTTC. This encodes CASSQLGLAGGEQYF.

This chain links TRBV5-1 with TRBJ1-1, with TRBD1 identical over 7 bases. In germline, CDR1 is SGHRS, CDR2 YFSETQ. The CDR3 has 15 amino acids. J lost 4 bases, V lost 0 bases, and 6 bases had no gene match. CDR3 protein: CASSLEYRQGTEAFF. CDR3 nucleotide sequence: TGCGCCAGCAGCTTGGAATACAGACAGGGCACTGAAGCTTTCTTT.

The chain links TRBV9 to TRBJ1-3; D is unresolved. Trimming shortened V by 0 bases and J by 2 bases, and 12 bases separated the two germline ends. The CDR3 is 16 amino acids. Germline CDR1 SGDLS, CDR2 YYNGEE. The chain's CDR3 is CASSVAGQSAGNTIYF. The CDR3 coding sequence is TGTGCCAGCAGCGTAGCCGGGCAGTCCGCTGGAAACACCATATATTTT.

The chain has TRBV9 and TRBJ1-3, with 8 bases aligning to TRBD1. Per germline, CDR1 SGDLS and CDR2 YYNGEE. Germline trimming cut 4 bases from V and 4 bases from J; bases unmatched to any gene: 10. The length of the CDR3 is 16 residues. CDR3 region: CASSTHRGTGGNTIYF. In DNA, the CDR3 is TGTGCCAGCAGCACCCACAGGGGGACTGGCGGAAACACCATATATTTT.

J is TRBJ2-2 and V is TRBV6-5; D is unclear. Germline V gene data show CDR1 as MNHEY and CDR2 as SVGAGI. This CDR3 has 14 residues. V dropped 6 bases and J dropped 1 base, with 9 bases sitting between them. The CDR3 DNA follows: TGTGCCAGCAGAGGCTGGGGGAACACCGGGGAGCTGTTTTTT. The encoded protein is CASRGWGNTGELFF.

The chain is built from TRBV28 and TRBJ2-5; D may be TRBD1 (6 bases). The CDR3 totals 14 residues. Trimming shortened V by 5 bases and J by 4 bases, and 14 bases separated the two germline ends. The V gene's germline CDR1 is MDHEN and CDR2 SYDVKM. Here the CDR3 reads CASSLQGWGETQYF. CDR3 nucleotide sequence: TGTGCCAGCAGTCTACAGGGTTGGGGAGAGACCCAGTACTTC.

The chain is built from TRBV19 and TRBJ1-4; D not certain. The length of the CDR3 is 17 residues. Germline V gives CDR1 LNHDA, CDR2 SQIVND (reference sequence). Trimming left V 2 bases short and J 3 bases short, with 16 bases between. The CDR3 spells CASSIRGRESSNEKLFF. CDR3 bases: TGTGCCAGTAGTATAAGAGGGAGAGAATCCTCTAATGAAAAACTGTTTTTT.

This chain links TRBV30 with TRBJ1-2; the D is unclear. Germline-derived CDR1 and CDR2 are GTSNPN and SVGIG (reference sequence). The CDR3 runs 14 residues. The V end lost 3 bases, the J end lost 5 bases, and 16 bases lay between the germline ends. The CDR3 DNA is TGTGCCTGGAGACGCCTGTTGGATGGATATGGCTACACCTTC. Translation gives CAWRRLLDGYGYTF. The variable domain in full, with the rest retrieved from reference TRBV30 and TRBJ1-2, is SQTIHQWPATLVQPVGSPLSLECTVEGTSNPNLYWYRQAAGRGLQLLFYSVGIGQISSEVPQNLSASRPQDRQFILSSKKLLLSDSGFYLCAWRRLLDGYGYTFGSGTRLTVV.

Only one count was recorded for this clone. The same CDR3 is also encoded by other DNA sequences in this sample. The genes are TRBV18 and TRBJ2-1, with D uncertain. The CDR3 is 11 amino acids. Germline CDR1 reads KGHSH; CDR2 reads LQKENI. Trimming removed 2 bases from V and 8 bases from J, with 4 bases in between. The CDR3 spells CASSPGYEQFF. CDR3 sequence (DNA): TGTGCCAGCTCACCAGGCTATGAGCAGTTCTTC.

V gene TRBV18 combines with J gene TRBJ2-3; D not certain. Germline V CDR1 and CDR2: KGHSH, LQKENI. The CDR3 is 14 residues long. The V end lost 2 bases, the J end lost 1 base, and 7 bases lay between the germline ends. For the CDR3, the DNA is TGTGCCAGCTCACCATACCTGGGCACAGATACGCAGTATTTT. Residues: CASSPYLGTDTQYF.

V gene TRBV27 combines with J gene TRBJ2-1, with 12 bases that match TRBD2. This CDR3 is 16 amino acids long. Germline CDR1 reads MNHEY; CDR2 reads SMNVEV (reference sequence). V shed 6 bases, J shed 0 bases, and the junction held 3 bases outside the gene matches. The CDR3 bases are TGTGCCAGCAGGGGACTAGCGGGTCACTCCTACAATGAGCAGTTCTTC. Its protein product is CASRGLAGHSYNEQFF.

The chain joins TRBV19 to TRBJ2-6; D gene unclear. Trimming pared 6 bases from V and 4 bases from J, leaving 22 bases between. Germline V gene sequence: CDR1 LNHDA, CDR2 SQIVND (reference sequence). The CDR3 loop spans 18 amino acids. The CDR3 is CASSYPRGNLPGANVLTF. In DNA form, the CDR3 reads TGTGCCAGTAGCTACCCCCGAGGCAACCTGCCCGGGGCCAACGTCCTGACTTTC.

The chain carries TRBV7-2 and TRBJ2-2, with D hard to call. Per germline, CDR1 SGHTA and CDR2 FQGNSA. V was clipped by 0 bases and J by 6 bases, with 14 bases between them. The CDR3 runs to 16 residues. The DNA for the CDR3 is TGTGCCAGCAGCTTAGCTACACCTACGCCCTCCGGGGAGCTGTTTTTT. Amino acids: CASSLATPTPSGELFF.

The V and J genes are TRBV6-1 and TRBJ1-5; D remains ambiguous. Germline V gene data show CDR1 as MNHNS and CDR2 as SASEGT. This CDR3 is 15 amino acids long. Trimming cost V 2 bases and J 7 bases, with 15 bases left between them. DNA for the CDR3: TGTGCCAGCAGTGAAAAGAGGGTCGGCATACAGCCCCAGCATTTT. Protein: CASSEKRVGIQPQHF.

About this clone itself: At one boundary the junction diverges from the germline segment, which might be a read error. The CDR3 reads CASSNQDTSRF. The DNA of the CDR3 is TGTGCCAGCAGTAACCAGGACACCTCGAGATTT. The rearrangement uses TRBV2 and TRBJ1-1; TRBD1 might be the D (5 bases). This CDR3 has 11 amino acids. The germline CDR1 and CDR2 sequences are SNHLY and FYNNEI.

The chain carries TRBV7-3 and TRBJ2-5; TRBD1 agrees at 7 bases. CDR3 length: 13 residues. Trimming at V came to 3 bases and at J to 4 bases, leaving 2 bases not matched to a gene. CDR1 is SGHTA, CDR2 FQGTGA, per germline. CDR3: CASSFRDRETQYF. Here the CDR3 DNA reads TGTGCCAGCAGCTTCCGGGACAGAGAGACCCAGTACTTC.

This chain connects TRBV28 to TRBJ2-1; 9 positions match TRBD2. The V gene's germline CDR1 is MDHEN and CDR2 SYDVKM. There are 16 residues in the CDR3. Trimming took 6 bases from V and 6 from J; bases not matched to a gene: 12. CDR3 bases: TGTGCCAGCAGACCCCTCGGACTAGCGATGGGCAATGAGCAGTTCTTC. This sequence encodes CASRPLGLAMGNEQFF.

The V and J genes are TRBV6-5 and TRBJ2-1; 7 bases agree with TRBD1. V was pared by 7 bases and J by 2 bases, with 8 bases of the junction left unmatched. Germline CDR1 reads MNHEY; CDR2 reads SVGAGI. This CDR3 is built from 15 residues. In DNA, the CDR3 is TGTGCCAGCAATAGAAGGACAGGTCCCTACAATGAGCAGTTCTTC. It translates to CASNRRTGPYNEQFF.

The chain has TRBV11-2 and TRBJ2-1, with D perhaps matching TRBD1 or TRBD2 (5 bases each). This CDR3 has 16 residues. The germline V gene encodes CDR1 SGHAT and CDR2 FQNNGV. Trimming took off 0 bases at V and 4 bases at J, with 13 bases between the two ends. The CDR3 loop is CASSLEVGGGYNEQFF. Written as DNA, the CDR3 is TGTGCCAGCAGCTTAGAGGTGGGTGGGGGATACAATGAGCAGTTCTTC. Looking up the rest from reference TRBV11-2 and TRBJ2-1 gives the full variable domain: EAGVAQSPRYKIIEKRQSVAFWCNPISGHATLYWYQQILGQGPKLLIQFQNNGVVDDSQLPKDRFSAERLKGVDSTLKIQPAKLEDSAVYLCASSLEVGGGYNEQFFGPGTRLTVL.

V and J are TRBV19 and TRBJ2-5; D possibly corresponds to TRBD1 (5 bases). Germline CDR1 LNHDA, CDR2 SQIVND (reference sequence). Trimming pared 5 bases from V and 2 bases from J, leaving 9 bases between. The length of the CDR3 is 13 residues. CDR3 region: CASSGARQETQYF. Here the CDR3 DNA reads TGTGCCAGTAGTGGGGCTAGACAAGAGACCCAGTACTTC.

The chain joins TRBV7-9 to TRBJ2-1; no firm D call. This CDR3 spans 17 amino acids. Germline assignment: CDR1 SEHNR and CDR2 FQNEAQ (reference sequence). The germline V and J ends were trimmed by 1 base and 5 bases, with 18 bases remaining between them. The DNA for the CDR3 is TGTGCCAGCAGCTTAGGTCGAGGTAGGCAGAGCCACAATGAGCAGTTCTTC. Its translation is CASSLGRGRQSHNEQFF.

The chain joins TRBV2 to TRBJ2-3, with TRBD2 identical over 10 bases. The V gene end was trimmed by 5 bases and the J gene end by 2 bases; junction bases not matched to a gene: 7. The CDR3 length is 16 residues. The germline CDR1 and CDR2 sequences are SNHLY and FYNNEI. This chain's CDR3 is CASSPDLAGVTDTQYF. The CDR3 DNA reads TGTGCCAGCAGTCCTGATCTAGCGGGAGTCACAGATACGCAGTATTTT.

The gene calls are TRBV27 and TRBJ2-7, with D maybe TRBD2 (5 bases). CDR3 length: 13 residues. Germline V gene data show CDR1 as MNHEY and CDR2 as SMNVEV (reference sequence). V was cut by 7 bases and J by 2 bases, with 12 bases left in between. CDR3: CASIIGRAYEQYF. The DNA of the CDR3 is TGTGCCAGCATCATAGGGCGGGCCTACGAGCAGTACTTC.

The chain uses TRBV9 and TRBJ2-1; 10 bases match TRBD2. Germline V lookup: CDR1 SGDLS, CDR2 YYNGEE. This CDR3 is built from 15 residues. Germline trimming cut 4 bases from V and 8 bases from J; bases unmatched to any gene: 9. The CDR3 loop reads CASSPRLAGFYEQFF. The CDR3 DNA follows: TGTGCCAGCAGCCCACGACTAGCGGGCTTTTATGAGCAGTTCTTC.

The V gene is TRBV25-1, the J gene TRBJ2-5; maybe TRBD1 (5 bases). The germline V and J ends were trimmed by 1 base and 2 bases, with 17 bases remaining between them. Germline V gene data show CDR1 as MGHDK and CDR2 as SYGVNS. This CDR3 comprises 17 residues. The CDR3 is CASSESAGLSPQETQYF. CDR3 coding DNA: TGTGCCAGCAGTGAATCGGCAGGGTTAAGTCCACAAGAGACCCAGTACTTC.